These 28 T cell receptor beta chains came from one sample sequenced in a study of blood T cells in healthy people across ages. A second about 7 to 12 cycle PCR used barcoded and J-beta primers. TCRdb independently ran MiXCR on the 5' RACE reads; one entry per CDR3 protein. Of approximately 940,000 distinct CDR3 sequences listed, about 44% are singletons. Sequencing input: blood. Receptors were obtained from a man aged 25 to 40 in good health.

The chain is built from TRBV11-2 and TRBJ2-5; D not certain. Germline CDR1 reads SGHAT; CDR2 reads FQNNGV. Trimming shortened V by 4 bases and J by 7 bases, and 16 bases separated the two germline ends. The CDR3 length is 14 residues. CDR3 in amino acids: CASSSPATSGTQYF. The CDR3 DNA sequence: TGTGCCAGCAGCTCCCCCGCGACCTCGGGGACCCAGTACTTC. The variable domain in full, with the rest retrieved from reference TRBV11-2 and TRBJ2-5, is EAGVAQSPRYKIIEKRQSVAFWCNPISGHATLYWYQQILGQGPKLLIQFQNNGVVDDSQLPKDRFSAERLKGVDSTLKIQPAKLEDSAVYLCASSSPATSGTQYFGPGTRLLVL.

V gene TRBV7-2 combines with J gene TRBJ1-5, with a possible D match to TRBD1 (6 bases). CDR1 and CDR2 from the germline V gene are SGHTA and FQGNSA. The CDR3 spans 15 residues. Trimming shortened V by 1 base and J by 6 bases, and 13 bases separated the two germline ends. The CDR3 bases are TGTGCCAGCAGCTTAGACCAGGGACACGGTCAGCCCCAGCATTTT. Protein product: CASSLDQGHGQPQHF.

The chain joins TRBV21-1 to TRBJ2-1; TRBD2, the table's D call, lacks a check against the DNA. TRBV21-1 is flagged as a pseudogene. This CDR3 comprises 15 residues. The CDR3 region is CASSKLEPGRGEQFF. The CDR3 DNA reads as TGTGCCAGCAGCAAATTAGAACCGGGGAGGGGTGAGCAGTTCTTC.

The chain is built from TRBV4-2 and TRBJ2-1, with D tentatively TRBD2 (6 bases). Trimming took off 0 bases at V and 10 bases at J, with 13 bases between the two ends. The germline CDR1 and CDR2 sequences are LGHNA and YNFKEQ. The CDR3 extends over 14 amino acids. CDR3 region: CASSQEAGMDEQFF. Here the CDR3 DNA reads TGTGCCAGCAGCCAAGAGGCGGGGATGGACGAGCAGTTCTTC.

The chain uses TRBV20-1 and TRBJ2-3; 12 bases agree with TRBD2. The length of the CDR3 is 16 residues. Germline values: CDR1 DFQATT, CDR2 SNEGSKA (reference sequence). Trimming at V came to 5 bases and at J to 2 bases, leaving 8 bases not matched to a gene. CDR3 in DNA: TGCAGTGCTCCTAGGACTAGCGGGGCGTACACAGATACGCAGTATTTT. Protein sequence: CSAPRTSGAYTDTQYF.

In its sample, this clonotype was seen a few times. The chain recombines TRBV28 with TRBJ2-5; D is unclear. V shed 4 bases and J shed 3 bases, with 15 bases lying between them. This CDR3 has 15 residues. Germline V gives CDR1 MDHEN, CDR2 SYDVKM. CDR3 in DNA: TGTGCCAGCAGTTCGCTCGCGGAAAGTAAAGAGACCCAGTACTTC. Amino acids: CASSSLAESKETQYF. The full variable domain, in which reference TRBV28 and TRBJ2-5 provide the parts outside the CDR3, is DVKVTQSSRYLVKRTGEKVFLECVQDMDHENMFWYRQDPGLGLRLIYFSYDVKMKEKGDIPEGYSVSREKKERFSLILESASTNQTSMYLCASSSLAESKETQYFGPGTRLLVL.

The chain combines TRBV2 with TRBJ2-5; D might be TRBD2 (6 bases). CDR1 SNHLY and CDR2 FYNNEI come from the germline V gene. V lost 5 bases, J lost 2 bases, and 15 bases lay in between. CDR3 length equals 15 residues. The CDR3 protein is CASSFDPTRQETQYF. The CDR3 bases are TGTGCCAGCAGTTTTGACCCGACTAGACAAGAGACCCAGTACTTC.

The chain couples TRBV11-3 to TRBJ2-3, with D possibly TRBD1 on 6 matching bases. This CDR3 spans 16 amino acids. V was pared by 5 bases and J by 0 bases, with 15 bases between. Germline loops: CDR1 SGHNT, CDR2 YENEEA. The CDR3 DNA follows: TGTGCCAGCAGCCGCCAGGGGCCCCCTAGCACAGATACGCAGTATTTT. Protein: CASSRQGPPSTDTQYF.

This clonotype showed up just a few times. The chain carries TRBV7-2 and TRBJ1-4; TRBD1 might be the D (5 bases). The CDR3 loop spans 15 amino acids. Trimming cost V 0 bases and J 7 bases, with 12 bases left between them. Germline CDR1 SGHTA, CDR2 FQGNSA. CDR3 in amino acids: CASSLAGVAGEKLFF. The CDR3 nucleotides read TGTGCCAGCAGCTTAGCGGGGGTCGCGGGTGAAAAACTGTTTTTT.

V gene TRBV6-4 combines with J gene TRBJ2-2; D unclear. V lost 6 bases and J lost 5, with 13 bases in between. Germline values: CDR1 MRHNA, CDR2 SNTAGT. CDR3 size: 14 residues. The CDR3 DNA reads TGTGCCAGCAGCCCCCTCCACGCTACCGGGGAGCTGTTTTTT. It specifies CASSPLHATGELFF.

The genes are TRBV7-2 and TRBJ2-5; D remains unclear. The CDR3 covers 13 residues. The germline gives CDR1 SGHTA, CDR2 FQGNSA. V dropped 2 bases and J dropped 0 bases, with 4 bases sitting between them. CDR3 amino acids: CASSLRYQETQYF. The CDR3 nucleotides are TGTGCCAGCAGCTTAAGGTACCAAGAGACCCAGTACTTC.

The CDR3 loop is CSAPKASSYNSPLHF. The CDR3 nucleotides are TGCAGTGCCCCCAAGGCAAGCTCCTATAATTCACCCCTCCACTTT. This chain joins TRBV20-1 and TRBJ1-6; D call uncertain. Trimming took 6 bases from V and 0 from J, leaving 12 bases between them. CDR1 is DFQATT, CDR2 SNEGSKA, per germline (reference sequence). The CDR3 is 15 amino acids.

This clonotype was found once. In DNA form, the CDR3 reads TGTGCCACCAGTAATGGAGGGAACTACGAGCAGTACTTC. This encodes CATSNGGNYEQYF. The chain uses TRBV24-1 and TRBJ2-7, with D maybe TRBD2 (6 bases). Germline-derived CDR1 and CDR2 are KGHDR and SFDVKD. Trimming took 6 bases from V and 3 from J, leaving 11 bases between them. The CDR3 has 13 amino acids.

The chain has TRBV7-2 and TRBJ1-2; a weak D match, TRBD1 (5 bases). V was clipped by 1 base and J by 6 bases, with 12 bases between them. The CDR3 is 14 residues long. Germline V gives CDR1 SGHTA, CDR2 FQGNSA. The CDR3 nucleotides read TGTGCCAGCAGCTTAGGATCACGGGGGGATGGCTACACCTTC. Amino acids: CASSLGSRGDGYTF.

The chain has TRBV20-1 and TRBJ2-3; either TRBD1 or TRBD2 may fit D (5 bases each). Per the germline V gene, CDR1 is DFQATT and CDR2 is SNEGSKA (reference sequence). The V and J ends lost 6 bases and 1 base respectively, with 14 bases between them. The CDR3 is 14 residues long. CDR3 sequence: CSARDSAGTDTQYF. The CDR3 nucleotides read TGCAGTGCCAGGGATTCAGCGGGCACAGATACGCAGTATTTT.

This clonotype was seen a handful of times. This chain joins TRBV10-3 and TRBJ2-1; 10 bases agree with TRBD1. CDR3 length: 14 amino acids. The V segment lost 6 bases and the J segment 8 bases; nucleotides outside the gene matches: 7. Germline values: CDR1 ENHRY, CDR2 SYGVKD. The CDR3 DNA sequence: TGTGCCATCAGCACGGGACAGGGGTTCGATGAGCAGTTCTTC. This sequence encodes CAISTGQGFDEQFF.

This clonotype has only a few counts. The chain has TRBV6-4 and TRBJ2-1, with 10 bases that match TRBD2. The trim removed 0 bases at V and 6 bases at J, leaving 5 bases unmatched. This CDR3 has 16 residues. Germline lookup yields CDR1 MRHNA and CDR2 SNTAGT. The CDR3 region is CASSDSISGGPNEQFF. The CDR3 DNA is TGTGCCAGCAGTGACTCGATTAGCGGGGGGCCCAATGAGCAGTTCTTC.

This rearrangement joins TRBV12-3 or TRBV12-4 to TRBJ1-6; maybe TRBD1 (5 bases). The V end was cut by 1 base, the J end by 9 bases, with 10 bases between. The CDR3 runs 14 residues. Here the CDR3 DNA reads TGTGCCAGCAGTTTAGGGGGGGTAGGTTCACCCCTCCACTTT. Its translation: CASSLGGVGSPLHF.

This chain links TRBV6-1 with TRBJ1-6, with a weak D call TRBD1 (6 bases). There are 18 residues in the CDR3. Trimming took 6 bases from V and 0 from J, leaving 18 bases between them. Germline CDR1 is MNHNS and CDR2 is SASEGT. This chain's CDR3 is CASSRSTGSSSYNSPLHF. CDR3 coding DNA: TGTGCCAGCAGCCGTTCAACAGGGAGTAGCTCCTATAATTCACCCCTCCACTTT.

This clonotype was seen once. J is TRBJ1-5 and V is TRBV20-1; D not certain. The CDR3 is 13 residues long. The germline CDR1 and CDR2 sequences are DFQATT and SNEGSKA (reference sequence). V was trimmed by 1 base and J by 6 bases, leaving 10 bases between them. The CDR3 nucleotides read TGCAGTGCTAGAGCGAGAGCAGGTCAGCCCCAGCATTTT. Protein product: CSARARAGQPQHF.

This chain links TRBV20-1 with TRBJ2-1; 7 bases agree with TRBD2. V lost 4 bases to trimming and J lost 1 base; unmatched junction nucleotides: 4. There are 14 residues in the CDR3. Germline assignment: CDR1 DFQATT and CDR2 SNEGSKA (reference sequence). As DNA, the CDR3 is TGCAGTGCTAAAACAGCGGGGTCCTACAATGAGCAGTTCTTC. It encodes CSAKTAGSYNEQFF.

This clonotype was found many times. The chain recombines TRBV12-5 with TRBJ2-2, with D possibly TRBD1 on 6 matching bases. V lost 8 bases and J 2 bases, leaving 12 bases between the germline ends. This CDR3 has 14 residues. CDR1 LGHNT and CDR2 FRNRAP come from the germline V gene. CDR3 bases: TGTGCTAGTAAACAGGGTGCTAACACCGGGGAGCTGTTTTTT. Amino acid sequence: CASKQGANTGELFF.

This clonotype was seen a handful of times. This chain links TRBV20-1 with TRBJ2-7; D might be TRBD1 or TRBD2, each matching 5 bases. The germline CDR1 and CDR2 sequences are DFQATT and SNEGSKA (reference sequence). The V and J ends lost 4 bases and 2 bases respectively, with 15 bases between them. This CDR3 has 14 residues. The CDR3 loop reads CSATGTESPYEQYF. For the CDR3, the DNA is TGCAGTGCTACCGGGACCGAATCCCCCTACGAGCAGTACTTC.

The rearrangement links TRBV6-5 to TRBJ1-5; 9 bases match TRBD1. J gave up 0 bases and V 6 bases, and 3 bases lay outside the gene matches. The CDR3 has 15 residues. Germline lookup yields CDR1 MNHEY and CDR2 SVGAGI. CDR3 coding DNA: TGTGCCAGCAGACAGGGGGCTTCTAGCAATCAGCCCCAGCATTTT. Residues: CASRQGASSNQPQHF.

Remarks on this clonotype: One junction end does not reproduce the germline sequence, and a read error may be involved. The V and J genes are TRBV7-2 and TRBJ1-5; the D gene is possibly TRBD1 (6 bases). Germline V gene data show CDR1 as SGHTA and CDR2 as FQGNSA. The CDR3 spans 14 residues. The CDR3 nucleotides read TGTGCCAGCAGACTTACAGGGATCAATCAGCCCCGGCATTTT. This translates into CASRLTGINQPRHF. The full variable domain, completed using reference TRBV7-2 and TRBJ1-5, is GAGVSQSPSNKVTEKGKDVELRCDPISGHTALYWYRQSLGQGLEFLIYFQGNSAPDKSGLPSDRFSAERTGGSVSTLTIQRTQQEDSAVYLCASRLTGINQPRHFGDGTRLSIL.

This sequence joins TRBV28 and TRBJ2-3; possibly TRBD2 for D (5 bases). The CDR3 has 11 residues. Germline CDR1 MDHEN, CDR2 SYDVKM. Deletions cut 3 bases from V and 10 bases from J, with 8 bases between. In nucleotides, the CDR3 is TGTGCCAGCAGTTTTTTGAGGGCGCAGTATTTT. Protein sequence: CASSFLRAQYF.

The chain employs TRBV20-1 and TRBJ1-5; D is unclear. There are 15 residues in the CDR3. The V end lost 5 bases, the J end lost 0 bases, and 14 bases lay between the germline ends. The germline gives CDR1 DFQATT, CDR2 SNEGSKA (reference sequence). CDR3 sequence reads: CSAEEETYSNQPQHF. CDR3 DNA: TGCAGTGCTGAGGAGGAGACCTATAGCAATCAGCCCCAGCATTTT.

This clonotype turned up a few times. The gene calls are TRBV27 and TRBJ2-5, with a weak D call TRBD2 (5 bases). Germline assignment: CDR1 MNHEY and CDR2 SMNVEV (reference sequence). The CDR3 runs to 14 residues. The V end was cut by 6 bases, the J end by 2 bases, with 13 bases between. The CDR3 is CASRPWEIQETQYF. The CDR3 DNA reads as TGTGCCAGCAGACCTTGGGAGATTCAAGAGACCCAGTACTTC.